Included here is one T cell receptor (beta chain) sequence, with context. This sample is part of a study of blood T cell repertoires in COVID-19. Deletions cut 3 bases from V and 6 bases from J, with 11 bases between. CDR3 length equals 13 residues. Germline V gene data show CDR1 as LNHDA and CDR2 as SQIVND (reference sequence). Data came from immunoSEQ multiplex PCR; TCRdb stores just in-frame clones and leaves some out. The sample shows roughly 190,000 clones, approximately 85% of them seen only once. This sequence was found in a woman aged 55-69 years with acute or convalescent COVID-19. The sequenced sample consisted of peripheral blood. The chain uses TRBV19 and TRBJ1-1; D is ambiguous. The CDR3 DNA reads as TGTGCCAGTAGTATCTTGGACTCGTCTGAAGCTTTCTTT. This encodes CASSILDSSEAFF. The complete variable domain, with remaining parts taken from reference TRBV19 and TRBJ1-1, reads DGGITQSPKYLFRKEGQNVTLSCEQNLNHDAMYWYRQDPGQGLRLIYYSQIVNDFQKGDIAEGYSVSREKKESFPLTVTSAQKNPTAFYLCASSILDSSEAFFGQGTRLTVV.